This TCR beta chain was sequenced in a study of cytomegalovirus exposure and HLA in healthy donors. Study-wide context: In an early release, HLA-typed donors contributed about 79 million unique TCR sequences. Whole-study results and caveats: When presence/absence was analysed, sequencing depth was taken to be roughly uniform across donors. In vitro testing confirmed a few CMV-associated chains as specific for CMV antigens. One cluster of highly shared sequence variants probably arose as a sequencing artifact.

Germline CDR1 reads SNHLY; CDR2 reads FYNNEI. CDR3 size: 16 residues. Losses at the gene ends were 7 bases for V and 2 bases for J; bases not matched to a gene: 5. On this clone: The antigen is not known.

Primers included in the PCR were 60 Vbeta and 13 Jbeta primers. Assay: immunoSEQ multiplex PCR; the TCRdb copy retains only in-frame clones and omits some. The sample spans about 120,000 clones; the ten largest clones claim about 3.5%. The J gene is TRBJ2-7, the V gene TRBV2; 16 positions agree with TRBD2. Specimen: PBMCs. This sequence originates from a man aged 18 to 29 in good health and CMV-seronegative. The CDR3: CASNPGLAGGTYEQYF. CDR3 nucleotides: TGTGCCAGCAACCCGGGACTAGCGGGGGGGACCTACGAGCAGTACTTC.